Listed below are T cell receptor beta chains from one sample, sequenced in a study of shared clonotypes between healthy human individuals. Some clones are missing from TCRdb's copy, which holds only in-frame ones; the method was immunoSEQ multiplex PCR. The sample includes over 150,000 clones, 66% of them seen just once. The sequenced sample was memory CD4+ T cells sorted from blood. The receptor set was obtained from a man aged 25 to 45 in good health. CDR3s include the opening cysteine and the closing phenylalanine or tryptophan. Fields, in order: clone size, V gene, J gene, D gene, CDR3 protein, CDR3 DNA. A D gene is named only where the DNA matches it firmly. Size values are once, few and many counts, or a class for expanded clones, and some rows have none.

clone_size: NA
v_call: TRBV7-2
j_call: TRBJ2-2
d_call: NA
cdr3_aa: CASSLENTGELFF
cdr3_nt: TGTGCCAGCAGCTTAGAAAACACCGGGGAGCTGTTTTTT

clone_size: few
v_call: TRBV6-5
j_call: TRBJ1-5
d_call: TRBD1
cdr3_aa: CASRHRGHNQPQHF
cdr3_nt: TGTGCCAGCAGGCACAGGGGGCACAATCAGCCCCAGCATTTT

clone_size: NA
v_call: TRBV5-1
j_call: TRBJ2-1
d_call: NA
cdr3_aa: CASSPYGIDEQFF
cdr3_nt: TGCGCCAGCAGCCCCTACGGCATTGATGAGCAGTTCTTC

clone_size: NA
v_call: TRBV6-5
j_call: TRBJ2-1
d_call: TRBD1
cdr3_aa: CASSYGQGENNEQFF
cdr3_nt: TGTGCCAGCAGTTACGGGCAGGGGGAGAACAATGAGCAGTTCTTC

clone_size: NA
v_call: TRBV27
j_call: TRBJ1-4
d_call: TRBD1
cdr3_aa: CASSPPTGVGNEKLFF
cdr3_nt: TGTGCCAGCAGTCCACCCACAGGGGTCGGTAATGAAAAACTGTTTTTT

clone_size: NA
v_call: TRBV10-2
j_call: TRBJ1-5
d_call: NA
cdr3_aa: CASSESGQYRPQHF
cdr3_nt: TGCGCCAGCAGTGAGTCGGGGCAGTATCGGCCCCAGCATTTT

clone_size: few
v_call: TRBV11-2
j_call: TRBJ2-1
d_call: NA
cdr3_aa: CASSGSGLYNEQFF
cdr3_nt: TGTGCCAGCAGCGGTTCGGGACTTTACAATGAGCAGTTCTTC

clone_size: NA
v_call: TRBV29-1
j_call: TRBJ2-5
d_call: TRBD2
cdr3_aa: CGGSYGLAGPSGEETQYF
cdr3_nt: TGCGGGGGCTCGTATGGCCTAGCGGGACCTAGCGGGGAAGAGACCCAGTACTTC

clone_size: NA
v_call: TRBV19
j_call: TRBJ1-5
d_call: NA
cdr3_aa: CASSIIRGLGQPQHF
cdr3_nt: TGTGCCAGTAGTATTATCCGGGGATTGGGGCAGCCCCAGCATTTT

clone_size: many
v_call: TRBV9
j_call: TRBJ2-2
d_call: NA
cdr3_aa: CASSVTWGRVAGELFF
cdr3_nt: TGTGCCAGCAGCGTAACTTGGGGGAGAGTCGCCGGGGAGCTGTTTTTT

clone_size: NA
v_call: TRBV14
j_call: TRBJ1-4
d_call: TRBD1
cdr3_aa: CASSPDRGTNEKLFF
cdr3_nt: TGTGCCAGCAGCCCCGACAGGGGTACTAATGAAAAACTGTTTTTT

clone_size: NA
v_call: TRBV11-3
j_call: TRBJ2-7
d_call: NA
cdr3_aa: CASSLESHEQYF
cdr3_nt: TGTGCCAGCAGCTTAGAGTCCCACGAGCAGTACTTC

clone_size: NA
v_call: TRBV6-1
j_call: TRBJ1-3
d_call: NA
cdr3_aa: CASSEASGNTIYF
cdr3_nt: TGTGCCAGCAGTGAGGCCAGCGGAAACACCATATATTTT

clone_size: NA
v_call: TRBV10-3
j_call: TRBJ1-2
d_call: NA
cdr3_aa: CAISGLRDSYTF
cdr3_nt: TGTGCCATCAGTGGACTTCGGGATAGCTACACCTTC

clone_size: few
v_call: TRBV29-1
j_call: TRBJ2-7
d_call: NA
cdr3_aa: CSVAAGPEQYF
cdr3_nt: TGCAGCGTTGCAGCGGGCCCCGAGCAGTACTTC

clone_size: NA
v_call: TRBV18
j_call: TRBJ2-7
d_call: TRBD1
cdr3_aa: CASTKRQGRSYEQYF
cdr3_nt: TGTGCCAGCACCAAACGACAGGGGCGCTCCTACGAGCAGTACTTC

clone_size: NA
v_call: TRBV19
j_call: TRBJ2-5
d_call: TRBD1
cdr3_aa: CASSTQRQGTGWYF
cdr3_nt: TGTGCCAGTAGTACCCAAAGACAGGGTACTGGTTGGTACTTC

clone_size: few
v_call: TRBV27
j_call: TRBJ1-4
d_call: NA
cdr3_aa: CASSFRHNEKLFF
cdr3_nt: TGTGCCAGCTCATTTCGGCATAATGAAAAACTGTTTTTT

clone_size: NA
v_call: TRBV10-3
j_call: TRBJ2-1
d_call: TRBD2
cdr3_aa: CAIAEPGLAGNEQFF
cdr3_nt: TGTGCCATCGCCGAACCGGGACTAGCTGGCAATGAGCAGTTCTTC

clone_size: NA
v_call: TRBV28
j_call: TRBJ2-1
d_call: TRBD2
cdr3_aa: CASSLTGLAGGDSYNEQFF
cdr3_nt: TGTGCCAGCAGCCTTACGGGACTAGCGGGAGGCGACTCCTACAATGAGCAGTTCTTC

clone_size: NA
v_call: TRBV6-5
j_call: TRBJ2-7
d_call: TRBD1
cdr3_aa: CASNEGGQGKREQYF
cdr3_nt: TGTGCCAGCAACGAGGGCGGACAGGGGAAACGCGAGCAGTACTTC

clone_size: NA
v_call: TRBV18
j_call: TRBJ1-5
d_call: NA
cdr3_aa: CASSLGRVDSNQPQHF
cdr3_nt: TGTGCCAGCTCACTCGGCCGGGTCGATAGCAATCAGCCCCAGCATTTT

clone_size: NA
v_call: TRBV28
j_call: TRBJ1-5
d_call: NA
cdr3_aa: CASSRGNRQPQHF
cdr3_nt: TGTGCCAGCAGCCGGGGTAATCGTCAGCCCCAGCATTTT

clone_size: NA
v_call: TRBV10-3
j_call: TRBJ2-2
d_call: NA
cdr3_aa: CAISRGSIDSRTGELFF
cdr3_nt: TGTGCCATCAGTCGGGGGTCAATTGACAGTCGAACCGGGGAGCTGTTTTTT

clone_size: NA
v_call: TRBV28
j_call: TRBJ2-3
d_call: NA
cdr3_aa: CASSSSGQTSSDTQYF
cdr3_nt: TGTGCCAGCAGTTCTTCCGGACAGACATCATCAGATACGCAGTATTTT

clone_size: NA
v_call: TRBV2
j_call: TRBJ2-1
d_call: NA
cdr3_aa: CASSPGLTSWEQFF
cdr3_nt: TGTGCCAGCAGTCCGGGACTTACCTCATGGGAGCAGTTCTTC

clone_size: NA
v_call: TRBV2
j_call: TRBJ2-2
d_call: NA
cdr3_aa: CASSEVVTGELFF
cdr3_nt: TGTGCCAGCAGTGAGGTGGTCACCGGGGAGCTGTTTTTT

clone_size: NA
v_call: TRBV5-1
j_call: TRBJ2-5
d_call: NA
cdr3_aa: CASSQFGGALTQETQYF
cdr3_nt: TGCGCCAGCAGCCAGTTTGGGGGGGCTCTAACCCAAGAGACCCAGTACTTC

clone_size: NA
v_call: TRBV7-8
j_call: TRBJ2-3
d_call: TRBD2
cdr3_aa: CASSRKTSGSTDTQYF
cdr3_nt: TGTGCCAGCAGCCGCAAGACTAGCGGGAGCACAGATACGCAGTATTTT

clone_size: NA
v_call: TRBV5-4
j_call: TRBJ2-1
d_call: NA
cdr3_aa: CASSLYSSYNEQFF
cdr3_nt: TGTGCCAGCAGCTTGTACAGCTCCTACAATGAGCAGTTCTTC

clone_size: few
v_call: TRBV2
j_call: TRBJ2-7
d_call: NA
cdr3_aa: CASSEQSARSYEQYF
cdr3_nt: TGTGCCAGCAGTGAACAGTCAGCCCGATCCTACGAGCAGTACTTC

clone_size: NA
v_call: TRBV27
j_call: TRBJ1-4
d_call: TRBD1
cdr3_aa: CASSPYTSGGGGEKLFF
cdr3_nt: TGTGCCAGCAGTCCATATACCTCAGGGGGTGGCGGGGAAAAACTGTTTTTT

clone_size: NA
v_call: TRBV5-1
j_call: TRBJ1-1
d_call: NA
cdr3_aa: CASSPLVGGNTEAFF
cdr3_nt: TGCGCCAGCAGCCCCTTAGTGGGGGGAAACACTGAAGCTTTCTTT

clone_size: NA
v_call: TRBV15
j_call: TRBJ2-3
d_call: NA
cdr3_aa: CATSRAQRGDTQYF
cdr3_nt: TGTGCCACCAGCAGAGCCCAAAGGGGGGATACGCAGTATTTT

clone_size: NA
v_call: TRBV7-2
j_call: TRBJ2-1
d_call: NA
cdr3_aa: CASSLQAPDEQFF
cdr3_nt: TGTGCCAGCAGCTTACAGGCCCCTGATGAGCAGTTCTTC

clone_size: NA
v_call: TRBV5-1
j_call: TRBJ1-2
d_call: NA
cdr3_aa: CASSLSLGANYGYTF
cdr3_nt: TGCGCCAGCAGCTTGAGCCTGGGGGCCAACTATGGCTACACCTTC

clone_size: NA
v_call: TRBV28
j_call: TRBJ2-1
d_call: TRBD2
cdr3_aa: CASSLRGRSSYNEQFF
cdr3_nt: TGTGCCAGCAGTCTGCGCGGGAGGAGCTCCTACAATGAGCAGTTCTTC